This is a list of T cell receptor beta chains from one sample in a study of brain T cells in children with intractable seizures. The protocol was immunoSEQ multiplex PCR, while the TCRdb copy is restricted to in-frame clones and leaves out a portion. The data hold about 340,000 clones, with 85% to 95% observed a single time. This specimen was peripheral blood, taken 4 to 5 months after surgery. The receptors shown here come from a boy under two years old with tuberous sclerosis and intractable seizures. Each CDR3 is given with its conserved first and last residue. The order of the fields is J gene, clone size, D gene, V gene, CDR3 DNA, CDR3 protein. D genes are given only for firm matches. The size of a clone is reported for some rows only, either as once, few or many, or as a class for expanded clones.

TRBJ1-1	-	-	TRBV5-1	TGCGCCAGCAGCTTGGCCGAAACAGACATGAACACTGAAGCTTTCTTT	CASSLAETDMNTEAFF
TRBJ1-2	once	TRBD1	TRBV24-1	TGTGCCACCAGTGATTCCGGGACAGAGTATGGCTACACCTTC	CATSDSGTEYGYTF
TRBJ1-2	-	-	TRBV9	TGTGCCAGCAGCGCACGACAGAGGGACTATGGCTACACCTTC	CASSARQRDYGYTF
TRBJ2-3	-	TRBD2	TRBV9	TGTGCCAGCAGCGTCAAGCGGGGGGGCAATTTTGTCACAGATACGCAGTATTTT	CASSVKRGGNFVTDTQYF
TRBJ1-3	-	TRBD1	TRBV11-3	TGTGCCAGCAGCCCGATGGACAGGGCTGGAAACACCATATATTTT	CASSPMDRAGNTIYF
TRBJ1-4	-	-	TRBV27	TGTGCCAGCAGTTTTAGTATCGGCGAAAAACTGTTTTTT	CASSFSIGEKLFF
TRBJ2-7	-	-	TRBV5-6	TGTGCCAGCAGCTCCGGGGCCGGGGGAACCTACGAGCAGTACTTC	CASSSGAGGTYEQYF
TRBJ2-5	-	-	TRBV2	TGTGCCAGCAGTCCTCCAACGGATCAAGTTACCCAGTACTTC	CASSPPTDQVTQYF
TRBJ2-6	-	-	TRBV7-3	TGTGCCAGCAGCTTACCGGAATCGGGGGCCAACGTCCTGACTTTC	CASSLPESGANVLTF
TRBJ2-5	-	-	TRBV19	TGTGCCAGTAGTAAAGCGGAAGTTGGGAAAGAGACCCAGTACTTC	CASSKAEVGKETQYF
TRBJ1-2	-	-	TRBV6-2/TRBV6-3	TGTGCCAGCAGTACGACAAGCTATGGCTACACCTTC	CASSTTSYGYTF
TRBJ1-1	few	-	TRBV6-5	TGTGCCAGCAGTTACTTTCGAGGGAGAGGAGCTTTCTTT	CASSYFRGRGAFF
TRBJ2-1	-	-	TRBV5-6	TGTGCCAGCAGCTTGGGGGTCAGGGTCTTCGATGAGCAGTTCTTC	CASSLGVRVFDEQFF
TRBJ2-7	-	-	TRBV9	TGTGCCAGCAGCTCGAGCCCCGAAACCTACGAGCAGTACTTC	CASSSSPETYEQYF